The 15 T cell receptor beta chains given below trace back to one sample, sequenced in a study of tissue T cells after allogeneic stem cell transplantation. Assay: immunoSEQ multiplex PCR; the TCRdb copy retains only in-frame clones and omits some. The table includes roughly 30,000 clones, 85% detected once. The specimen was blood, collected before transplantation. The source of these receptors is a woman aged 18-55 years who later had graft-versus-host disease after an allogeneic stem cell transplant.

In this sample, this clone turned up once. J is TRBJ2-1 and V is TRBV6-5; 9 positions match TRBD2. The CDR3 runs 15 residues. V lost 8 bases to trimming and J lost 4 bases; unmatched junction nucleotides: 9. Per the germline V gene, CDR1 is MNHEY and CDR2 is SVGAGI. The CDR3 DNA sequence: TGTGCCAGCCGGACTAGCGCGTCCCCATACAATGAGCAGTTCTTC. This gives the protein CASRTSASPYNEQFF.

This chain joins TRBV6-2 or TRBV6-3 and TRBJ1-5; 7 bases match TRBD1. With V trimmed by 5 bases and J by 3 bases, 7 bases remained unmatched. Per germline, CDR1 MNHEY and CDR2 SVGEGT. The CDR3 extends over 15 amino acids. The CDR3 sequence is CASSGKQGSNQPQHF. CDR3 nucleotide sequence: TGTGCCAGCAGTGGAAAACAGGGGTCCAATCAGCCCCAGCATTTT.

V is TRBV6-2 or TRBV6-3 and J is TRBJ1-3; D is ambiguous. The CDR3 covers 12 residues. Trimming removed 6 bases from V and 8 bases from J, with 11 bases in between. The V gene's germline CDR1 is MNHEY and CDR2 SVGEGT. This chain's CDR3 is CASSLRGDTIYF. As DNA, the CDR3 is TGTGCCAGCAGCCTGCGGGGAGACACCATATATTTT.

The chain couples TRBV15 to TRBJ1-5; 8 bases are shared with TRBD1. The length of the CDR3 is 19 residues. Looked up from germline, CDR1 is LNHNV and CDR2 is YYDKDF (reference sequence). J gave up 2 bases and V 0 bases, and 12 bases lay outside the gene matches. CDR3 nucleotides: TGTGCCACCAGCAGAGATCTCTGGGCAGGACAGGGCGGCAATCAGCCCCAGCATTTT. This gives the protein CATSRDLWAGQGGNQPQHF. The variable domain in full, with the rest retrieved from reference TRBV15 and TRBJ1-5, is DAMVIQNPRYQVTQFGKPVTLSCSQTLNHNVMYWYQQKSSQAPKLLFHYYDKDFNNEADTPDNFQSRRPNTSFCFLDIRSPGLGDTAMYLCATSRDLWAGQGGNQPQHFGDGTRLSIL.

This clone appeared a single time. The chain recombines TRBV24-1 with TRBJ2-1; D is unclear. Germline values: CDR1 KGHDR, CDR2 SFDVKD. V lost 4 bases and J 5 bases, leaving 8 bases between the germline ends. The CDR3 has 13 amino acids. The CDR3 DNA reads TGTGCCACCAGTGACTCTCCTAACAATGAGCAGTTCTTC. Translated: CATSDSPNNEQFF.

The CDR3 region has the DNA TGTGCCAGCAGTCTCCCCCGACAGGGGGACTACGAGCAGTACTTC. It is translated as CASSLPRQGDYEQYF. J is TRBJ2-7 and V is TRBV28, with TRBD1 matching 9 bases. In germline, CDR1 is MDHEN, CDR2 SYDVKM. The CDR3 runs to 15 residues. The trim removed 5 bases at V and 3 bases at J, leaving 8 bases unmatched.

This chain uses TRBV5-1 with TRBJ1-2, with 10 bases identical to TRBD1. V lost 4 bases to trimming and J lost 2 bases; unmatched junction nucleotides: 5. This CDR3 spans 15 amino acids. The germline V gene encodes CDR1 SGHRS and CDR2 YFSETQ. The CDR3 bases are TGCGCCAGCAGCCCCCAGGGACAGGGGAACTATGGCTACACCTTC. It is translated as CASSPQGQGNYGYTF.

The chain is built from TRBV9 and TRBJ2-1; a weak D match, TRBD1 (6 bases). Trimming removed 10 bases at V and 2 bases at J, with 13 bases between. The germline gives CDR1 SGDLS, CDR2 YYNGEE. CDR3 length: 13 amino acids. The CDR3 sequence is CAGAQGPYNEQFF. Written as DNA, the CDR3 is TGTGCCGGCGCCCAGGGGCCCTACAATGAGCAGTTCTTC.

CDR3 coding DNA: TGTGCCAGCAGCTTAGTTTTAGGCGTAGGACAGACCCCCCACGAGCAGTACTTC. Translated, it gives CASSLVLGVGQTPHEQYF. The chain carries TRBV7-8 and TRBJ2-7; a weak D match, TRBD1 (6 bases). There are 18 residues in the CDR3. Germline V gives CDR1 SGHVS, CDR2 FQNEAQ. Trimming stripped 1 base from V and 5 bases from J, with 24 bases between.

This rearrangement joins TRBV5-1 to TRBJ2-3, with D unresolved. Trimming took off 4 bases at V and 8 bases at J, with 23 bases between the two ends. This CDR3 contains 16 residues. Germline V gene sequence: CDR1 SGHRS, CDR2 YFSETQ. CDR3 loop: CASSPVGRRGQGTQYF. Here the CDR3 DNA reads TGCGCCAGCAGCCCGGTGGGCAGGAGAGGCCAAGGTACGCAGTATTTT.

Notes on this clone: The junction departs from the called germline gene at one end, perhaps through a read error. The J gene is TRBJ2-1, the V gene TRBV12-5; perhaps TRBD2 as D (6 bases). Germline V gene lookup returns CDR1 LGHNT and CDR2 FRNRAP. This CDR3 is 14 amino acids long. CDR3 amino acids: CASGLDWGVDEQFF. CDR3 DNA: TGTGCTAGTGGGTTGGACTGGGGGGTGGATGAGCAGTTCTTC. The whole variable domain, filled in from reference TRBV12-5 and TRBJ2-1, reads DARVTQTPRHKVTEMGQEVTMRCQPILGHNTVFWYRQTMMQGLELLAYFRNRAPLDDSGMPKDRFSAEMPDATLATLKIQPSEPRDSAVYFCASGLDWGVDEQFFGPGTRLTVL.

The CDR3 sequence is CASSSTTGVQETQYF. The CDR3 DNA is TGTGCCAGCAGCTCCACTACAGGGGTCCAAGAGACCCAGTACTTC. This chain links TRBV5-5 with TRBJ2-5; 7 bases fit TRBD1. Germline V CDR1 and CDR2: SGHKS, YYEKEE (reference sequence). The CDR3 covers 15 residues. V was pared by 3 bases and J by 1 base, with 6 bases of the junction left unmatched.

The chain has TRBV5-1 and TRBJ1-1; 12 bases align to TRBD1. Germline CDR1 SGHRS, CDR2 YFSETQ. This CDR3 has 16 residues. Trimming removed 0 bases from V and 3 bases from J; junction bases left unmatched: 3. The CDR3 loop is CASSLAGTGGYTEAFF. CDR3 in DNA: TGCGCCAGCAGCTTGGCCGGGACAGGGGGCTACACTGAAGCTTTCTTT.

The gene calls are TRBV30 and TRBJ1-1, with TRBD1 matching 8 bases. J lost 1 base, V lost 8 bases, and 9 bases had no gene match. The CDR3 totals 14 residues. Germline V gene sequence: CDR1 GTSNPN, CDR2 SVGIG (reference sequence). The CDR3 DNA reads TGTGCCAGACAGGGGAGTCCCCCGAACACTGAAGCTTTCTTT. Its protein is CARQGSPPNTEAFF.

The chain carries TRBV6-5 and TRBJ2-3; no reliable D call. The germline V gene encodes CDR1 MNHEY and CDR2 SVGAGI. V lost 8 bases and J lost 3, with 12 bases in between. The CDR3 consists of 13 residues. The CDR3 nucleotides read TGTGCCAGCTTAAACCTTCGGACAGATACGCAGTATTTT. Its protein product is CASLNLRTDTQYF.